This is a list of T cell receptor beta chains from one sample in a study of T cells expressing NK-cell markers. TCRdb reprocessed the 5' RACE reads; each CDR3 protein has one entry and no DNA is given. The sample has more than 250,000 distinct CDR3 sequences. The sequencing input was blood T cells: a sorted CD56 or NKG2C T cell subset, CD4+ or CD8+ T cells, or bulk PBMC T cells (not recorded which). Source of these receptors: a man between 18 and 35 years old in good health. CDR3s include the opening cysteine and the closing phenylalanine or tryptophan.

v_call: TRBV14
j_call: TRBJ2-5
cdr3_aa: CASSPGGGAGREETQYF

v_call: TRBV20-1
j_call: TRBJ2-7
cdr3_aa: CSARGKKGQGAYEQYF

v_call: TRBV18
j_call: TRBJ2-1
cdr3_aa: CASSLTSGSHEQFF

v_call: TRBV20-1
j_call: TRBJ2-3
cdr3_aa: CSASGLTATDTQYF

v_call: TRBV2
j_call: TRBJ2-5
cdr3_aa: CASNRWGETQYF

v_call: TRBV25-1
j_call: TRBJ2-1
cdr3_aa: CASSESQGKGEQFF

v_call: TRBV9
j_call: TRBJ2-7
cdr3_aa: CASSEHRGILPYEQYF

v_call: TRBV6-1
j_call: TRBJ1-1
cdr3_aa: CASSPRPRGLNTEAFF

v_call: TRBV6-5
j_call: TRBJ2-7
cdr3_aa: CASSYPGGGFEQYF

v_call: TRBV12-3/TRBV12-4
j_call: TRBJ2-5
cdr3_aa: CASRATGTQETQYF

v_call: TRBV9
j_call: TRBJ2-1
cdr3_aa: CASSVAGGSDSYNEQFF

v_call: TRBV14
j_call: TRBJ2-3
cdr3_aa: CASSQDPLAGDPALGTDTQYF

v_call: TRBV12-3/TRBV12-4
j_call: TRBJ1-1
cdr3_aa: CASRERSNTEAFF

v_call: TRBV29-1
j_call: TRBJ2-5
cdr3_aa: CSAKNRGPMATQYF

v_call: TRBV20-1
j_call: TRBJ2-2
cdr3_aa: CSANSRKPGELFF

v_call: TRBV4-3
j_call: TRBJ2-5
cdr3_aa: CASSQGRGRGSETQYF

v_call: TRBV7-6
j_call: TRBJ1-5
cdr3_aa: CASGTGWDQPQHF

v_call: TRBV12-3/TRBV12-4
j_call: TRBJ2-1
cdr3_aa: CASSLAGTPNEQFF

v_call: TRBV10-2
j_call: TRBJ2-1
cdr3_aa: CASTNTGLEQFF

v_call: TRBV5-1
j_call: TRBJ2-5
cdr3_aa: CASSLGQGTKTQYF

v_call: TRBV12-3/TRBV12-4
j_call: TRBJ2-1
cdr3_aa: CASSPLDEQFF

v_call: TRBV11-3
j_call: TRBJ2-1
cdr3_aa: CASNLKGVLRRNEQFF

v_call: TRBV29-1
j_call: TRBJ1-3
cdr3_aa: CSVADRGGNTIYF

v_call: TRBV30
j_call: TRBJ1-4
cdr3_aa: CAWSVLEEKLFF

v_call: TRBV5-6
j_call: TRBJ2-7
cdr3_aa: CASSPRRGRSSDEQYF

v_call: TRBV5-1
j_call: TRBJ2-1
cdr3_aa: CASSPTSEGYNEQFF

v_call: TRBV20-1
j_call: TRBJ2-7
cdr3_aa: CSAGTGQGYEQYF

v_call: TRBV15
j_call: TRBJ2-7
cdr3_aa: CATSRALGEQYF

v_call: TRBV7-9
j_call: TRBJ2-1
cdr3_aa: CASSFPTSQAWDNEQFF

v_call: TRBV25-1
j_call: TRBJ2-1
cdr3_aa: CASSLEGQGGNEQFF

v_call: TRBV7-2
j_call: TRBJ2-2
cdr3_aa: CASSPGRAETGELFF

v_call: TRBV6-5
j_call: TRBJ2-1
cdr3_aa: CASSYPSSGNEQFF

v_call: TRBV7-6
j_call: TRBJ2-2
cdr3_aa: CASRPRGLSNTGELFF

v_call: TRBV29-1
j_call: TRBJ1-3
cdr3_aa: CSVRTSSGNTIYF

v_call: TRBV6-5
j_call: TRBJ2-1
cdr3_aa: CASSYGGGPMDEQFF

v_call: TRBV6-1
j_call: TRBJ2-7
cdr3_aa: CASSGGTNKLGEQYF

v_call: TRBV12-3/TRBV12-4
j_call: TRBJ2-1
cdr3_aa: CASRNPPSWEQFF